This passage covers 25 T cell receptor beta chains from one sample sequenced in a study of blood T cell repertoires in COVID-19. Sequencing used immunoSEQ multiplex PCR; TCRdb keeps in-frame clones, though not all of them. The repertoire holds 150,000 to 200,000 clones, with about 89% as singletons. Sequencing was carried out using peripheral blood. The receptors stem from a man between 70 and 80 years old with acute or convalescent COVID-19.

This clone is a singleton in its sample. The chain joins TRBV6-5 to TRBJ1-6; tentatively, D is TRBD1 (6 bases). Trimming took off 6 bases at V and 10 bases at J, with 10 bases between the two ends. The V gene's germline CDR1 is MNHEY and CDR2 SVGAGI. CDR3 length: 12 amino acids. CDR3 protein: CASRPQGSPLHF. The CDR3 nucleotides are TGTGCCAGCAGACCACAGGGCTCACCCCTCCACTTT.

This chain uses TRBV30 with TRBJ1-1, with TRBD1 matching over 9 bases. The CDR3 has 13 residues. The junction had 2 bases not matched to a gene; V was cut back by 4 bases and J by 2 bases. From germline, CDR1 is GTSNPN and CDR2 SVGIG (reference sequence). CDR3 sequence reads: CAWKTGGNTEAFF. The CDR3 DNA reads as TGTGCCTGGAAGACAGGGGGAAACACTGAAGCTTTCTTT.

V gene TRBV18 combines with J gene TRBJ2-7; D is perhaps TRBD1 (6 bases). The germline V gene encodes CDR1 KGHSH and CDR2 LQKENI. The CDR3 has 16 amino acids. V lost 3 bases to trimming and J lost 0 bases, with 15 bases between them. The CDR3: CASSPARGLSSYEQYF. The CDR3 bases are TGTGCCAGCTCACCTGCTAGGGGGTTAAGCTCCTACGAGCAGTACTTC.

This rearrangement joins TRBV19 to TRBJ1-2; D is possibly TRBD1 (5 bases). This CDR3 region has 15 residues. Trimming pared 3 bases from V and 2 bases from J, leaving 13 bases between. CDR1 and CDR2 from the germline V gene are LNHDA and SQIVND (reference sequence). The CDR3 nucleotides read TGTGCCAGTAGTATTTCTAGGGGATCCAACTATGGCTACACCTTC. This sequence encodes CASSISRGSNYGYTF.

This clone was detected once. This chain connects TRBV5-1 to TRBJ1-4; 7 bases are a match to TRBD1. The CDR3 is 20 residues long. The germline CDR1 and CDR2 sequences are SGHRS and YFSETQ. The V segment lost 0 bases and the J segment 1 base; nucleotides outside the gene matches: 15. The CDR3 here is CASSLAPRSGGSGTNEKLFF. CDR3 DNA: TGCGCCAGCAGCTTGGCTCCCCGGTCAGGGGGGTCGGGAACTAATGAAAAACTGTTTTTT.

The chain employs TRBV6-5 and TRBJ2-1; TRBD2 might be the D (5 bases). V was clipped by 2 bases and J by 0 bases, with 8 bases between them. The CDR3 consists of 15 residues. The germline CDR1 and CDR2 sequences are MNHEY and SVGAGI. The CDR3 sequence is CASSYRGSSYNEQFF. In nucleotides, the CDR3 is TGTGCCAGCAGTTACCGGGGTAGCTCCTACAATGAGCAGTTCTTC.

About this clone: The junction does not match germline at one end; this may be a read error. The chain has TRBV20-1 and TRBJ1-5, with D possibly TRBD1 on 5 matching bases. This CDR3 contains 17 residues. Germline CDR1 is DFQATT and CDR2 is SNEGSKA (reference sequence). The CDR3, as DNA: TGCTGTGCTAGTGGGCTTGGGCTGGGCTGGGGGGATCAGCCCCAGCATTTT. This translates into CCASGLGLGWGDQPQHF.

This clone was seen only once. The chain links TRBV5-4 to TRBJ2-5, with D possibly being TRBD2 (7 bases). This CDR3 region has 16 residues. Per germline, CDR1 SGHNT and CDR2 YYREEE (reference sequence). V was shortened by 1 base and J by 4 bases, with 17 bases between the two germline ends. CDR3 amino acids: CASSLLVGGLGETQYF. CDR3 coding DNA: TGTGCCAGCAGCTTGTTGGTGGGGGGGCTCGGAGAGACCCAGTACTTC.

This chain links TRBV4-1 with TRBJ2-1; 7 bases match TRBD1. Germline trimming cut 4 bases from V and 1 base from J; bases unmatched to any gene: 7. This CDR3 has 16 amino acids. The germline gives CDR1 MGHRA, CDR2 YSYEKL. The CDR3 protein is CASSRQGRGSYNEQFF. CDR3 sequence (DNA): TGCGCCAGCAGCCGTCAGGGCAGGGGGTCCTACAATGAGCAGTTCTTC.

CDR3 in amino acids: CASSSDRGANEKLFF. The CDR3, as DNA: TGTGCCAGCAGCTCAGACAGGGGTGCTAATGAAAAACTGTTTTTT. The rearrangement joins TRBV9 to TRBJ1-4; 8 bases fit TRBD1. The CDR3 consists of 15 residues. V shed 4 bases, J shed 3 bases, and the junction held 5 bases outside the gene matches. CDR1 SGDLS and CDR2 YYNGEE come from the germline V gene.

The chain uses TRBV7-3 and TRBJ2-3; TRBD2 matches 11 bases. V trimming: 5 bases; J trimming: 2 bases; junction bases outside the gene matches: 6. The V gene's germline CDR1 is SGHTA and CDR2 FQGTGA. The CDR3 has 16 amino acids. This CDR3 reads CASSPRLAGTTDTQYF. Written as DNA, the CDR3 is TGTGCCAGCAGCCCGCGACTAGCGGGAACCACAGATACGCAGTATTTT.

This rearrangement joins TRBV4-2 to TRBJ1-5, with D perhaps matching TRBD1 (5 bases). Looked up from germline, CDR1 is LGHNA and CDR2 is YNFKEQ. This CDR3 comprises 14 residues. Trimming removed 0 bases at V and 2 bases at J, with 5 bases between. CDR3 nucleotide sequence: TGTGCCAGCAGCCAAGACAGGGGCAATCAGCCCCAGCATTTT. Protein: CASSQDRGNQPQHF.

J is TRBJ2-1 and V is TRBV27; TRBD2 aligns across 7 bases. With 5 bases clipped from V and 0 bases from J, the junction kept 7 bases outside the gene matches. The CDR3 sequence is 16 residues long. Germline CDR1 MNHEY, CDR2 SMNVEV (reference sequence). The CDR3 DNA reads TGTGCCAGCAGTCACCTCCGGACTAGCTCCTACAATGAGCAGTTCTTC. It codes for CASSHLRTSSYNEQFF.

CDR3 amino acids: CASSLKTGYAYEQYF. CDR3 bases: TGTGCCAGCAGCTTAAAGACAGGGTACGCGTACGAGCAGTACTTC. J is TRBJ2-7 and V is TRBV11-3, with 7 bases that match TRBD1. The CDR3 has 15 residues. The J segment lost 4 bases and the V segment lost 2 bases, leaving 8 bases of the junction unmatched. From germline, CDR1 is SGHNT and CDR2 YENEEA.

The V gene is TRBV19, the J gene TRBJ2-5, with 11 bases aligning to TRBD1. With V trimmed by 4 bases and J by 5 bases, 6 bases remained unmatched. CDR3 length: 15 residues. CDR1 and CDR2 from the germline V gene are LNHDA and SQIVND (reference sequence). CDR3 coding DNA: TGTGCCAGTAGTAGGGGACAGGGGGAATCGGAGACCCAGTACTTC. Protein: CASSRGQGESETQYF.

A few counts support this clone. The chain carries TRBV2 and TRBJ2-5; D might be TRBD2 (6 bases). V lost 7 bases and J lost 5, with 11 bases in between. Germline V gives CDR1 SNHLY, CDR2 FYNNEI. The CDR3 extends over 12 amino acids. The CDR3 spells CASTTAGETQYF. CDR3 bases: TGTGCCAGCACGACTGCGGGGGAGACCCAGTACTTC.

The CDR3 region is CASSLQPWSGGDGYTF. CDR3 coding DNA: TGTGCCAGCAGTTTACAACCCTGGTCCGGGGGAGATGGCTACACCTTC. This chain joins TRBV27 and TRBJ1-2; a weak D match, TRBD1 (5 bases). CDR1 is MNHEY and CDR2 is SMNVEV in the germline V gene (reference sequence). The V end was cut by 2 bases, the J end by 6 bases, with 19 bases between. This CDR3 comprises 16 residues.

This chain joins TRBV4-3 and TRBJ1-2; TRBD1 matches at 8 bases. From germline, CDR1 is LGHNA and CDR2 YSLEER. The V and J ends lost 0 bases and 2 bases, in that order; junction bases with no gene match: 5. The CDR3 length is 16 residues. The CDR3 nucleotides are TGCGCCAGCAGCCAAGACCCAGGGGGCTACAACTATGGCTACACCTTC. Its translation: CASSQDPGGYNYGYTF.

The V gene is TRBV15, the J gene TRBJ1-6; D uncertain. The germline V and J ends were trimmed by 3 bases and 8 bases, with 17 bases remaining between them. Germline V gene data show CDR1 as LNHNV and CDR2 as YYDKDF (reference sequence). This CDR3 is 16 amino acids long. The CDR3, as DNA: TGTGCCACCAGCAGGGCGGGCGGAGGGATTGATTCACCCCTCCACTTT. The encoded protein is CATSRAGGGIDSPLHF.

V usage is TRBV5-4 and J usage is TRBJ1-4; tentative D call: TRBD1 (6 bases). CDR1 and CDR2 from the germline V gene are SGHNT and YYREEE (reference sequence). The CDR3 runs 15 residues. Trimming took 1 base from V and 8 from J, leaving 15 bases between them. Here the CDR3 reads CASSLKAGVMEKLFF. DNA of the CDR3: TGTGCCAGCAGCTTGAAGGCAGGGGTTATGGAAAAACTGTTTTTT.

This chain joins TRBV6-5 and TRBJ2-7; 11 bases agree with TRBD1. The CDR3 has 16 residues. Unmatched junction bases numbered 3, after V lost 2 bases and J lost 0 bases. Germline V gene lookup returns CDR1 MNHEY and CDR2 SVGAGI. CDR3 residues: CASSYPGQGVSYEQYF. The DNA for the CDR3 is TGTGCCAGCAGTTACCCGGGACAGGGGGTCTCCTACGAGCAGTACTTC.

The rearrangement joins TRBV4-3 to TRBJ2-2, with 8 nucleotides matching TRBD1. This CDR3 comprises 17 residues. V dropped 2 bases and J dropped 7; count of bases not matched to a gene: 12. Germline-derived CDR1 and CDR2 are LGHNA and YSLEER. CDR3 nucleotides: TGCGCCAGCAGCCAACTGGGGCAGGGGGCGATCAACGGGGAGCTGTTTTTT. Translated, it gives CASSQLGQGAINGELFF.

The V call is TRBV19, the J call TRBJ2-2; TRBD1 might be the D (5 bases). The CDR3 has 14 amino acids. CDR1 is LNHDA and CDR2 is SQIVND in the germline V gene (reference sequence). V lost 6 bases and J lost 1, with 9 bases in between. The CDR3 loop is CASRRQMNTGELFF. CDR3 nucleotide sequence: TGTGCCAGTAGGAGACAGATGAACACCGGGGAGCTGTTTTTT.

The chain combines TRBV28 with TRBJ1-1; D call uncertain. Between the trimmed V and J ends, which lost 3 bases and 6 bases, there was a span of 8 bases. Germline V gene data show CDR1 as MDHEN and CDR2 as SYDVKM. The CDR3 is made up of 12 amino acids. The CDR3: CASSLGTAEAFF. CDR3 DNA sequence: TGTGCCAGCAGTTTGGGTACAGCTGAAGCTTTCTTT.

The chain couples TRBV14 to TRBJ2-5; D gene ambiguous. V lost 1 base to trimming and J lost 7 bases, with 7 bases between them. Germline loops: CDR1 SGHDN, CDR2 FVKESK. The CDR3 runs 12 residues. CDR3 sequence reads: CASSQVGGTQYF. As DNA, the CDR3 is TGTGCCAGCAGCCAAGTCGGTGGGACCCAGTACTTC.